One sample yielded the 2 T cell receptor beta chains listed below, sequenced in a study of CD8 T cells in ankylosing spondylitis. Study-wide points: In ankylosing spondylitis blood, a motif of about 8 highly homologous TCR beta variants appeared characteristic.

Antigen specificity for these receptors is unknown. TCRdb recomputed calls from the 5' RACE reads with MiXCR, one row per CDR3 protein. The sample has roughly 470,000 distinct CDR3 sequences; roughly 27% are singletons. The sample was blood, either unsorted or a sorted T cell fraction (not recorded which). These receptors were obtained from a male donor with ankylosing spondylitis.

This clonotype was picked up a small number of times. The chain links TRBV20-1 to TRBJ2-1; 13 bases map to TRBD2. CDR3 length: 15 amino acids. The germline CDR1 and CDR2 sequences are DFQATT and SNEGSKA (reference sequence). V shed 0 bases and J 10 bases; nucleotides not matched to a gene: 6. The CDR3 DNA is TGCAGTGCTAGAGAACCACTAGCGGGAGGGGAAGAGCAGTTCTTC. It yields the protein CSAREPLAGGEEQFF.

V usage is TRBV25-1 and J usage is TRBJ1-5; D is uncertain. The V and J ends lost 2 bases and 3 bases respectively, with 11 bases between them. Germline CDR1 MGHDK, CDR2 SYGVNS. This CDR3 comprises 15 residues. CDR3 DNA sequence: TGTGCCAGCAGTGAAACGGCGGCAAACAATCAGCCCCAGCATTTT. It codes for CASSETAANNQPQHF.